The 6 T cell receptor beta chains reported below all come from one sample, sequenced in a study of beta chain features in type 1 diabetes. All of the isolated RNA was reverse transcribed, so expressed TCRB transcripts were sequenced. Profiled with immunoSEQ multiplex PCR; TCRdb holds only in-frame clones, not every one. The table includes 350,000 to 450,000 clones, about 15% detected once. What was sequenced was naive CD4+ T cells from blood. Source of these receptors: a man aged 30-40 years in good health.

This chain links TRBV7-2 with TRBJ2-3; TRBD2 matches at 10 bases. The germline CDR1 and CDR2 sequences are SGHTA and FQGNSA. The length of the CDR3 is 15 residues. Unmatched junction bases numbered 2, after V lost 3 bases and J lost 2 bases. The CDR3 DNA reads as TGTGCCAGCAGCTTTCTAGCGGGGGTCACAGATACGCAGTATTTT. It encodes CASSFLAGVTDTQYF.

The chain joins TRBV2 to TRBJ1-2, with 7 bases aligning to TRBD1. V was clipped by 8 bases and J by 6 bases; unmatched bases: 15. The CDR3 runs to 15 residues. Germline V gene lookup returns CDR1 SNHLY and CDR2 FYNNEI. CDR3 sequence: CASGDRAFTFNGYTF. The CDR3 region has the DNA TGTGCCAGCGGCGACAGGGCGTTCACCTTTAATGGCTACACCTTC. The variable domain in full, with the rest retrieved from reference TRBV2 and TRBJ1-2, is EPEVTQTPSHQVTQMGQEVILRCVPISNHLYFYWYRQILGQKVEFLVSFYNNEISEKSEIFDDQFSVERPDGSNFTLKIRSTKLEDSAMYFCASGDRAFTFNGYTFGSGTRLTVV.

This clone occurred many times. The rearrangement joins TRBV14 to TRBJ2-1; 11 nucleotides match TRBD2. Looked up from germline, CDR1 is SGHDN and CDR2 is FVKESK. This CDR3 contains 15 residues. The junction had 6 bases not matched to a gene; V was cut back by 8 bases and J by 3 bases. The CDR3 protein is CASGLAGGLYNEQFF. The CDR3 coding sequence is TGTGCCAGCGGATTAGCGGGAGGGCTCTACAATGAGCAGTTCTTC.

The J gene is TRBJ2-4, the V gene TRBV9; D gene uncertain. The V end was cut by 0 bases, the J end by 5 bases, with 18 bases between. CDR3 length equals 17 residues. The germline gives CDR1 SGDLS, CDR2 YYNGEE. The CDR3 region is CASSVVPAAPGENIQYF. The DNA of the CDR3 is TGTGCCAGCAGCGTAGTACCCGCAGCCCCTGGGGAAAACATTCAGTACTTC.

The rearrangement uses TRBV9 and TRBJ2-1, with a possible D match to TRBD2 (6 bases). Looked up from germline, CDR1 is SGDLS and CDR2 is YYNGEE. V lost 0 bases and J lost 0, with 13 bases in between. The CDR3 length is 17 residues. The CDR3 reads CASSVGASEISYNEQFF. The CDR3 DNA sequence: TGTGCCAGCAGCGTAGGAGCTAGCGAGATCTCCTACAATGAGCAGTTCTTC.

This sequence joins TRBV29-1 and TRBJ2-5; perhaps TRBD2 as D (6 bases). Germline CDR1 and CDR2: SQVTM and ANQGSEA. Between the trimmed V and J ends, which lost 7 bases and 4 bases, there was a span of 16 bases. The CDR3 covers 13 residues. CDR3 DNA sequence: TGCAGCGGGGGACTGGTACAAGGAGAGACCCAGTACTTC. Its translation: CSGGLVQGETQYF.